These 9 T cell receptor beta chains originate from one sample sequenced in a study of T-cell reconstitution after alpha-beta-depleted transplantation in children (dated by TCRdb to between 2015 and 2016). Library construction relied on PCR. Data came from an Illumina HiSeq 2500. TCR libraries were prepared with molecular barcoding, using unique molecular identifiers to normalize TCRbeta repertoire quantification. Using fastp trimming at Q25 and MiXCR clonotype assembly, TCRdb reanalyzed the public sequencing data and kept in-frame beta chains. All rows with the same CDR3 protein become a single entry with the most common DNA and genes. The sample contains about a million distinct CDR3 sequences, roughly 29% of them found a single time. Clones ranked in the top ten supply 28% of the sample. In light of the paper, this sample's treatment or condition label describes: allogeneic hematopoietic cell transplantation with graft depleted of TCRalphabeta T cells and CD19 B cells.

Here the sequenced sample was PBMCs, mostly from graft donor cells, taken 360 days after TCRalphabeta/CD19-depleted stem cell transplant. These receptors all stem from a boy under two years old who had a stem cell transplant for SCID, so the T cells may come from the graft donor.

This clonotype was detected a few times. The chain has TRBV5-1 and TRBJ2-5; no clear D gene. The CDR3 runs 14 residues. CDR1 is SGHRS and CDR2 is YFSETQ in the germline V gene. The V end was cut by 6 bases, the J end by 5 bases, with 17 bases between. In DNA, the CDR3 is TGCGCCAGCACCCCAAACCGACTGGGTGAGACCCAGTACTTC. Its protein product is CASTPNRLGETQYF.

This clonotype was counted only a few times. The genes are TRBV12-3 or TRBV12-4 and TRBJ2-2; the D gene is possibly TRBD2 (6 bases). This CDR3 region has 15 residues. Trimming stripped 4 bases from V and 5 bases from J, with 14 bases between. For the CDR3, the DNA is TGTGCCAGCAGTTGGGCGGCAGGGAGGACCGGGGAGCTGTTTTTT. Translated, it gives CASSWAAGRTGELFF.

This clonotype was counted a few times. V is TRBV4-3 and J is TRBJ1-2; D is unresolved. Germline V gene lookup returns CDR1 LGHNA and CDR2 YSLEER. V shed 8 bases and J shed 5 bases, with 18 bases lying between them. This CDR3 has 14 residues. CDR3 bases: TGCGCCAGCTCCGAATCGCACGGACCTTATGGCTACACCTTC. It translates to CASSESHGPYGYTF.

V and J are TRBV10-2 and TRBJ2-1; a weak D match, TRBD2 (6 bases). The CDR3 sequence is 13 residues long. Germline CDR1 and CDR2: WSHSY and SAAADI. Trimming left V 6 bases short and J 4 bases short, with 10 bases between. CDR3 sequence reads: CASRGDSYNEQFF. CDR3 DNA: TGCGCCAGCAGGGGGGACTCTTACAATGAGCAGTTCTTC.

This clonotype was seen more than once but under ten times. The chain couples TRBV24-1 to TRBJ1-2; D is uncertain. Trimming stripped 1 base from V and 9 bases from J, with 8 bases between. The CDR3 length is 12 residues. CDR1 and CDR2 from the germline V gene are KGHDR and SFDVKD. The CDR3 reads CATSDLRASYTF. The CDR3 bases are TGTGCCACCAGTGATTTACGCGCTAGCTACACCTTC.

This chain connects TRBV6-1 to TRBJ2-1; D is perhaps TRBD2 (5 bases). Germline-derived CDR1 and CDR2 are MNHNS and SASEGT. The CDR3 is 13 amino acids. V was cut by 5 bases and J by 5 bases, with 10 bases left in between. CDR3 region: CASSRLRDNEQFF. For the CDR3, the DNA is TGTGCCAGCAGTCGCCTGAGGGACAATGAGCAGTTCTTC.

This clonotype was counted ten times or more. The chain links TRBV6-5 to TRBJ1-5; TRBD1 is a possible D gene (6 bases). The CDR3 loop spans 14 amino acids. Germline assignment: CDR1 MNHEY and CDR2 SVGAGI. V shed 6 bases and J shed 7 bases, with 16 bases lying between them. The DNA of the CDR3 is TGTGCCAGCAGGCTTACAGGGACGGGACAGCCCCAGCATTTT. Translating gives CASRLTGTGQPQHF.

The V gene is TRBV20-1, the J gene TRBJ2-7; weak D call: TRBD2 (6 bases). Germline V gene sequence: CDR1 DFQATT, CDR2 SNEGSKA (reference sequence). V lost 1 base and J lost 7, with 17 bases in between. This CDR3 region has 14 residues. CDR3 coding DNA: TGCAGTGCTAGAGTCGGTTCCGCTGGGGGGGAGCAGTACTTC. It codes for CSARVGSAGGEQYF.

The chain is built from TRBV18 and TRBJ2-7; TRBD1 aligns across 8 bases. Germline V lookup: CDR1 KGHSH, CDR2 LQKENI. Trimming took 4 bases from V and 3 from J; bases not matched to a gene: 8. This CDR3 is 15 amino acids long. The CDR3 reads CASSLRTGLNYEQYF. The CDR3 nucleotides are TGTGCCAGCTCACTCCGGACAGGGTTAAACTACGAGCAGTACTTC.